The 10 T cell receptor beta chains given below trace back to one sample, sequenced in a study of OX40 agonist ivuxolimab in advanced cancers. Repertoires were generated with immunoSEQ multiplex PCR, while TCRdb's copy carries only in-frame clones and drops some. The sample consists of about 22,000 clones, about 83% of them appearing once. Source: CD4+ or CD8+ T cells sorted from blood, taken in a trial of the OX40 agonist ivuxolimab. These receptors were collected from an adult with an advanced solid tumor such as melanoma, head and neck, liver or kidney cancer.

The rearrangement joins TRBV7-2 to TRBJ2-7; D ambiguous. V dropped 6 bases and J dropped 6 bases, with 12 bases sitting between them. Germline assignment: CDR1 SGHTA and CDR2 FQGNSA. This CDR3 is built from 12 residues. CDR3 sequence (DNA): TGTGCCAGCAGGTTTGGGATGGCCGAGCAGTACTTC. Translation gives CASRFGMAEQYF.

CDR3 region: CASSLDWTGENGYTF. CDR3 bases: TGCGCCAGCAGCTTGGATTGGACAGGGGAAAATGGCTACACCTTC. J is TRBJ1-2 and V is TRBV5-1; TRBD1 agrees at 9 bases. After removal of 0 bases from V and 6 bases from J, the junction contained 6 bases not matched to a gene. Germline loops: CDR1 SGHRS, CDR2 YFSETQ. The CDR3 has 15 residues.

For the CDR3, the DNA is TGCGCCAGCAGGGCCCTGACGGTTCAGCCCCAGCATTTT. Amino acid sequence: CASRALTVQPQHF. The chain is built from TRBV23-1 and TRBJ1-5; D call uncertain. TRBV23-1 carries the ORF label, with uncertain function. Trimming stripped 6 bases from V and 6 bases from J, with 12 bases between. This CDR3 is 13 amino acids long.

The chain employs TRBV13 and TRBJ2-7, with a tentative D call TRBD1 (5 bases). The germline gives CDR1 PRHDT, CDR2 FYEKMQ (reference sequence). This CDR3 contains 13 residues. Trimming shortened V by 5 bases and J by 11 bases, and 19 bases separated the two germline ends. The CDR3 coding sequence is TGTGCCAGCAGCCAAGGGGCCGAGTCTATGGAGTACTTC. Translating gives CASSQGAESMEYF.

The chain recombines TRBV7-9 with TRBJ1-1; 7 bases align to TRBD1. Losses at the gene ends were 1 base for V and 7 bases for J; bases not matched to a gene: 6. This CDR3 spans 14 amino acids. The germline V gene has CDR1 SEHNR and CDR2 FQNEAQ (reference sequence). CDR3 residues: CASSLDSWTGEAFF. The DNA for the CDR3 is TGTGCCAGCAGCTTAGACAGTTGGACAGGTGAAGCTTTCTTT. Filled out from reference TRBV7-9 and TRBJ1-1, the complete variable domain reads DTGVSQNPRHKITKRGQNVTFRCDPISEHNRLYWYRQTLGQGPEFLTYFQNEAQLEKSRLLSDRFSAERPKGSFSTLEIQRTEQGDSAMYLCASSLDSWTGEAFFGQGTRLTVV.

The J gene is TRBJ1-4, the V gene TRBV27; perhaps TRBD1 as D (5 bases). Germline V gene sequence: CDR1 MNHEY, CDR2 SMNVEV (reference sequence). V was pared by 7 bases and J by 8 bases, with 17 bases between. The CDR3 runs to 14 residues. The CDR3 coding sequence is TGTGCCAGCACCCGTGGGGGTGGAAACGAAAAACTGTTTTTT. Amino acids: CASTRGGGNEKLFF.

This clone was counted once. The rearrangement uses TRBV7-9 and TRBJ2-5, with 7 bases fitting TRBD2. The CDR3 has 15 residues. V shed 2 bases and J 4 bases; nucleotides not matched to a gene: 7. Per germline, CDR1 SEHNR and CDR2 FQNEAQ (reference sequence). CDR3 DNA sequence: TGTGCCAGCAGCTTAAGAAACGGGGGGAGAGAGACCCAGTACTTC. Translating gives CASSLRNGGRETQYF.

The chain links TRBV27 to TRBJ2-1; D perhaps matches TRBD2 (7 bases). The V gene lost 5 bases and the J gene lost 6 bases, with 20 bases spanning the gap. CDR1 is MNHEY, CDR2 SMNVEV, per germline (reference sequence). This CDR3 has 16 residues. CDR3 amino acids: CASSALARGALNEQFF. The CDR3 DNA reads as TGTGCCAGCAGTGCACTAGCCCGGGGGGCTCTCAATGAGCAGTTCTTC.

V and J are TRBV9 and TRBJ2-2, with TRBD1 as a possible D gene (6 bases). This CDR3 spans 14 amino acids. Germline lookup yields CDR1 SGDLS and CDR2 YYNGEE. V dropped 0 bases and J dropped 6 bases, with 9 bases sitting between them. The CDR3 loop reads CASSVGQGPGELFF. CDR3 nucleotide sequence: TGTGCCAGCAGCGTAGGGCAGGGGCCCGGGGAGCTGTTTTTT.

The gene calls are TRBV19 and TRBJ1-5; 9 bases align to TRBD1. The trim removed 8 bases at V and 4 bases at J, leaving 3 bases unmatched. This CDR3 contains 13 residues. Germline CDR1 LNHDA, CDR2 SQIVND (reference sequence). The CDR3 bases are TGTGCCAGTTCCGGGACAGGGAATCAGCCCCAGCATTTT. Translated: CASSGTGNQPQHF.